Presented here are 24 T cell receptor beta chains from one specimen sequenced in a study of cytotoxic CD8 clonotypes in ibrutinib-treated CLL. Sequencing used immunoSEQ multiplex PCR; TCRdb keeps in-frame clones, though not all of them. This table has 35,000 to 40,000 clones, 49% appearing once. Specimen: PBMCs, collected before ibrutinib treatment. Receptor source: a human donor with chronic lymphocytic leukemia.

The CDR3 reads CASSPAPGSHTEAFF. The CDR3 DNA reads TGCGCCAGCAGCCCAGCCCCAGGGAGCCACACTGAAGCTTTCTTT. V and J are TRBV5-1 and TRBJ1-1, with TRBD1 as a possible D gene (5 bases). With 4 bases removed from V and 3 bases from J, the gap between germline ends came to 16 bases. This CDR3 spans 15 amino acids. Germline values: CDR1 SGHRS, CDR2 YFSETQ.

This clone was counted ten times or more. The gene calls are TRBV14 and TRBJ2-1; TRBD2 is a possible D gene (6 bases). Germline CDR1 reads SGHDN; CDR2 reads FVKESK. The V and J ends lost 5 bases and 2 bases respectively, with 10 bases between them. This CDR3 has 14 residues. The CDR3 DNA reads as TGTGCCAGCAGCTATAGGGAGGCCTACAATGAGCAGTTCTTC. Protein sequence: CASSYREAYNEQFF.

This clone was counted between two and nine times. This sequence joins TRBV28 and TRBJ1-5, with D uncertain. V was shortened by 3 bases and J by 5 bases, with 14 bases between the two germline ends. The germline V gene has CDR1 MDHEN and CDR2 SYDVKM. The CDR3 consists of 15 residues. The CDR3 DNA sequence: TGTGCCAGCAGTTTTCAGGAGGGTACCGATCAGCCCCAGCATTTT. Protein sequence: CASSFQEGTDQPQHF.

The V call is TRBV7-9, the J call TRBJ2-1, with TRBD2 matching over 10 bases. Germline V gene sequence: CDR1 SEHNR, CDR2 FQNEAQ (reference sequence). The CDR3 runs to 16 residues. V gave up 3 bases and J gave up 5 bases; unmatched junction bases: 7. CDR3 in DNA: TGTGCCAGCAGCTTGGCTAGCGGGGGCCCTAACAATGAGCAGTTCTTC. The encoded protein is CASSLASGGPNNEQFF.

The chain couples TRBV15 to TRBJ1-4; TRBD1 aligns across 7 bases. The junction had 11 bases not matched to a gene; V was cut back by 1 base and J by 6 bases. CDR1 LNHNV and CDR2 YYDKDF come from the germline V gene (reference sequence). The CDR3 is 17 residues long. The chain's CDR3 is CATSRGKGVTGDEKLFF. The DNA of the CDR3 is TGTGCCACCAGCAGAGGGAAAGGGGTCACAGGGGATGAAAAACTGTTTTTT.

The chain employs TRBV10-2 and TRBJ2-1; D might be TRBD1 (5 bases). The CDR3 contains 16 residues. Germline CDR1 WSHSY, CDR2 SAAADI. V dropped 1 base and J dropped 3 bases, with 13 bases sitting between them. The CDR3 DNA follows: TGCGCCAGCAGTGAGTGGGCCAGGGAATACTACAATGAGCAGTTCTTC. It is translated as CASSEWAREYYNEQFF.

V and J are TRBV9 and TRBJ1-6; a weak D match, TRBD1 (6 bases). V dropped 3 bases and J dropped 7 bases, with 20 bases sitting between them. Germline-derived CDR1 and CDR2 are SGDLS and YYNGEE. The CDR3 sequence is 17 residues long. DNA of the CDR3: TGTGCCAGCAGCGCGGGGGCGCGGGGTTTGGGCAATTCACCCCTCCACTTT. Translating it yields CASSAGARGLGNSPLHF.

This chain links TRBV9 with TRBJ1-2; D is uncertain. The CDR3 totals 14 residues. The V end was cut by 0 bases, the J end by 4 bases, with 10 bases between. Germline CDR1 reads SGDLS; CDR2 reads YYNGEE. CDR3 sequence (DNA): TGTGCCAGCAGCGTAGCTACGAGCACCTATGGCTACACCTTC. Amino acids: CASSVATSTYGYTF.

The chain employs TRBV19 and TRBJ2-7, with D perhaps matching TRBD1 (6 bases). V dropped 1 base and J dropped 2 bases, with 6 bases sitting between them. The length of the CDR3 is 13 residues. Germline V CDR1 and CDR2: LNHDA, SQIVND (reference sequence). The CDR3 spells CASSIGTAYEQYF. The CDR3 DNA reads TGTGCCAGTAGTATAGGGACAGCCTACGAGCAGTACTTC.

The V and J genes are TRBV2 and TRBJ2-3; maybe TRBD1 (6 bases). CDR3 size: 14 residues. Trimming pared 7 bases from V and 5 bases from J, leaving 16 bases between. Germline V gene data show CDR1 as SNHLY and CDR2 as FYNNEI. CDR3 DNA sequence: TGTGCCAGCATGCGCCGTGAGGACAGAGATACGCAGTATTTT. As protein: CASMRREDRDTQYF.

This clone came up many times. V usage is TRBV9 and J usage is TRBJ1-5; D not resolved. The germline gives CDR1 SGDLS, CDR2 YYNGEE. Trimming stripped 4 bases from V and 3 bases from J, with 8 bases between. This CDR3 is built from 13 residues. CDR3 loop: CASSKDLNQPQHF. The CDR3 nucleotides are TGTGCCAGCAGCAAAGACCTCAATCAGCCCCAGCATTTT. The full variable domain, rest sourced from reference TRBV9 and TRBJ1-5, is DSGVTQTPKHLITATGQRVTLRCSPRSGDLSVYWYQQSLDQGLQFLIQYYNGEERAKGNILERFSAQQFPDLHSELNLSSLELGDSALYFCASSKDLNQPQHFGDGTRLSIL.

As for this clone: One junction end disagrees with the germline gene, perhaps due to a read error. The V gene is TRBV7-7, the J gene TRBJ2-5, with D unclear. The CDR3 runs to 12 residues. The germline gives CDR1 SSHAT, CDR2 FNYEAQ (reference sequence). The CDR3 is CASSLDQETQYF. CDR3 bases: TGTGCTAGCAGTCTGGACCAAGAGACCCAGTACTTC.

The table lists this clone with a count of one. The chain carries TRBV7-8 and TRBJ1-3, with D unclear. The V end was cut by 4 bases, the J end by 0 bases, with 7 bases between. The CDR3 extends over 14 amino acids. Germline CDR1 and CDR2: SGHVS and FQNEAQ. The DNA of the CDR3 is TGTGCCAGCAGCTGGGCGAGCTCTGGAAACACCATATATTTT. Protein: CASSWASSGNTIYF.

In this sample, this clone turned up a few times. The chain carries TRBV18 and TRBJ1-6; 8 bases line up with TRBD1. Losses at the gene ends were 6 bases for V and 8 bases for J; bases not matched to a gene: 12. The CDR3 loop spans 16 amino acids. Germline values: CDR1 KGHSH, CDR2 LQKENI. Written as DNA, the CDR3 is TGTGCCAGCTCGCCCGGACAGGGCCGCCGGGATTCACCCCTCCACTTT. This codes for CASSPGQGRRDSPLHF.

This clone was recorded a few times. The V call is TRBV18, the J call TRBJ1-2; unclear D gene. Per germline, CDR1 KGHSH and CDR2 LQKENI. CDR3 size: 13 residues. Trimming pared 1 base from V and 6 bases from J, leaving 9 bases between. The CDR3 sequence: CASSPRDGDGYTF. The DNA of the CDR3 is TGTGCCAGCTCACCACGTGACGGGGATGGCTACACCTTC. Variable domain in full (rest from reference TRBV18 and TRBJ1-2): NAGVMQNPRHLVRRRGQEARLRCSPMKGHSHVYWYRQLPEEGLKFMVYLQKENIIDESGMPKERFSAEFPKEGPSILRIQQVVRGDSAAYFCASSPRDGDGYTFGSGTRLTVV.

This chain uses TRBV18 with TRBJ2-1, with D unresolved. Trimming pared 0 bases from V and 0 bases from J, leaving 9 bases between. This CDR3 contains 16 residues. The germline V gene has CDR1 KGHSH and CDR2 LQKENI. The DNA for the CDR3 is TGTGCCAGCTCACCACCGGACCCCAGCTCCTACAATGAGCAGTTCTTC. This translates into CASSPPDPSSYNEQFF.

This clone occurred a few times. The rearrangement links TRBV28 to TRBJ1-1, with D possibly being TRBD1 (6 bases). In germline, CDR1 is MDHEN, CDR2 SYDVKM. V lost 4 bases and J 6 bases, leaving 18 bases between the germline ends. CDR3 size: 15 residues. CDR3 residues: CASSSYTGIGAEAFF. CDR3 nucleotides: TGTGCCAGCAGTTCCTATACAGGGATAGGTGCTGAAGCTTTCTTT.

The chain combines TRBV29-1 with TRBJ2-5, with D possibly matching TRBD2 (7 bases). V lost 6 bases and J lost 0, with 20 bases in between. Germline V lookup: CDR1 SQVTM, CDR2 ANQGSEA. The CDR3 is 16 residues long. The CDR3: CSVGGPQSLYQETQYF. The CDR3 DNA reads as TGCAGCGTGGGGGGGCCACAGAGCTTGTACCAAGAGACCCAGTACTTC.

This clone was counted between two and nine times. This chain connects TRBV6-5 to TRBJ2-7; 9 nucleotides line up with TRBD1. There are 15 residues in the CDR3. J gave up 4 bases and V 6 bases, and 10 bases lay outside the gene matches. Germline V gives CDR1 MNHEY, CDR2 SVGAGI. CDR3 DNA sequence: TGTGCCAGCAGCCCCGAGGGACAGGGAGGGTACGAGCAGTACTTC. Translation: CASSPEGQGGYEQYF.

This clone turned up a few times. The chain is built from TRBV27 and TRBJ2-1, with a tentative D call TRBD1 (6 bases). V gave up 5 bases and J gave up 5 bases, with 13 bases separating them. The CDR3 spans 14 residues. CDR1 and CDR2 from the germline V gene are MNHEY and SMNVEV (reference sequence). In nucleotides, the CDR3 is TGTGCCAGCAGTCCGGGGACAACGGACAATGAGCAGTTCTTC. Its translation: CASSPGTTDNEQFF.

This clone was counted only a few times. The J gene is TRBJ1-6, the V gene TRBV2, with 11 nucleotides matching TRBD1. After removal of 1 base from V and 10 bases from J, the junction contained 3 bases not matched to a gene. Per germline, CDR1 SNHLY and CDR2 FYNNEI. CDR3 size: 15 residues. Written as DNA, the CDR3 is TGTGCCAGCAGTGAAGAGGGACAGGGGGAGTCACCCCTCCACTTT. Its protein product is CASSEEGQGESPLHF.

This clone was observed once. J is TRBJ2-7 and V is TRBV5-6; 8 bases are shared with TRBD1. With V trimmed by 3 bases and J by 1 base, 15 bases remained unmatched. Germline assignment: CDR1 SGHDT and CDR2 YYEEEE. This CDR3 contains 18 residues. In nucleotides, the CDR3 is TGTGCCAGCAGCTGGGGAGCAGGGGGCGGCGCAGTGTCCTACGAGCAGTACTTC. Its translation is CASSWGAGGGAVSYEQYF.

This clone was counted once. The chain couples TRBV19 to TRBJ2-2, with D possibly being TRBD1 (6 bases). Deletions cut 6 bases from V and 3 bases from J, with 14 bases between. CDR1 and CDR2 from the germline V gene are LNHDA and SQIVND (reference sequence). This CDR3 contains 15 residues. The DNA for the CDR3 is TGTGCCAGTAGACCGAACAGGGATCACACCGGGGAGCTGTTTTTT. Translation gives CASRPNRDHTGELFF.

A few counts support this clone. The chain is built from TRBV6-5 and TRBJ1-5; TRBD1 aligns across 10 bases. The length of the CDR3 is 15 residues. Germline trimming cut 3 bases from V and 5 bases from J; bases unmatched to any gene: 4. Germline CDR1 reads MNHEY; CDR2 reads SVGAGI. The CDR3 protein is CASSYSGQGDQPQHF. CDR3 in DNA: TGTGCCAGCAGTTATAGTGGACAGGGGGATCAGCCCCAGCATTTT.